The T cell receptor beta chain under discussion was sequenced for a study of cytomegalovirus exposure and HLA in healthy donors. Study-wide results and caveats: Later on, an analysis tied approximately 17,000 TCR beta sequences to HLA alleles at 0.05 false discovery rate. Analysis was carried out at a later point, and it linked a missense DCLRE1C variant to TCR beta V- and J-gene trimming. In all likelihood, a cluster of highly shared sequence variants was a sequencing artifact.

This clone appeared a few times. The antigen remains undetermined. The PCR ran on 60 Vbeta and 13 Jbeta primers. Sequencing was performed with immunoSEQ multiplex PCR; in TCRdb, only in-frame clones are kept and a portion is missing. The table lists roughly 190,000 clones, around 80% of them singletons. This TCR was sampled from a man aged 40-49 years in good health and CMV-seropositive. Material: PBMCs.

The CDR3 sequence is CASSSGNRGRNTGELFF. CDR3 nucleotides: TGTGCCAGCAGCTCAGGGAACAGGGGGAGGAACACCGGGGAGCTGTTTTTT. This rearrangement joins TRBV9 to TRBJ2-2; 8 positions match TRBD1. The V segment lost 4 bases and the J segment 1 base; nucleotides outside the gene matches: 9. Germline V gene data show CDR1 as SGDLS and CDR2 as YYNGEE. CDR3 length: 17 residues.